This T cell receptor beta chain was sequenced during a study of blood T cell repertoires in COVID-19. Turning to the study itself: Spain, Italy and the United States supplied samples that represented acute and convalescent COVID-19. T cells, B-cell-depleted T cells, or PBMCs supplied cDNA or gDNA.

Germline V gene data show CDR1 as GTSNPN and CDR2 as SVGIG (reference sequence). The ends lost 0 bases at V and 2 bases at J; junction bases unmatched: 3. The CDR3 is made up of 15 amino acids. Libraries were prepared by immunoSEQ multiplex PCR; TCRdb keeps only in-frame clonotypes and omits some of them. The data contain over 100,000 clones, about 85% of them singletons. Sequenced input: peripheral blood. The origin of this receptor is a man older than 75 with acute or convalescent COVID-19. The gene calls are TRBV30 and TRBJ2-7; 11 nucleotides line up with TRBD2. CDR3 bases: TGTGCCTGGAGTGTAACTAGCGGGGGCACCTACGAGCAGTACTTC. Protein product: CAWSVTSGGTYEQYF. Based on the CDR3 plus reference TRBV30 and TRBJ2-7, the full variable domain is SQTIHQWPATLVQPVGSPLSLECTVEGTSNPNLYWYRQAAGRGLQLLFYSVGIGQISSEVPQNLSASRPQDRQFILSSKKLLLSDSGFYLCAWSVTSGGTYEQYFGPGTRLTVT.